These 10 T cell receptor beta chains were all obtained from the same sample, sequenced in a study of blood T cell repertoires in COVID-19. The table came from immunoSEQ multiplex PCR; TCRdb's copy has only in-frame clones and leaves some out. Of hundreds of thousands of clones detected, roughly 87% appear once; the ten largest clones hold 2.5% to 3%. Material for sequencing was PBMCs or T cells enriched from blood (not recorded which). These receptors all come from a woman in her thirties who had recovered from COVID-19.

This clone was seen a few times. CDR3 protein: CASSLMGLDTEAFF. For the CDR3, the DNA is TGTGCCAGCAGCTTGATGGGTCTAGACACTGAAGCTTTCTTT. V and J are TRBV5-5 and TRBJ1-1; the D is unclear. Trimming took 1 base from V and 3 from J, leaving 10 bases between them. The CDR3 runs 14 residues. The germline gives CDR1 SGHKS, CDR2 YYEKEE (reference sequence).

This clone was picked up a small number of times. The chain couples TRBV29-1 to TRBJ2-7; 7 bases agree with TRBD2. Losses at the gene ends were 0 bases for V and 2 bases for J; bases not matched to a gene: 4. Germline V gene lookup returns CDR1 SQVTM and CDR2 ANQGSEA. This CDR3 has 14 residues. CDR3 in DNA: TGCAGCGTTGAAGATGGCGGGGGAACCTACGAGCAGTACTTC. This sequence encodes CSVEDGGGTYEQYF.

The sample holds many counts of this clone. The V call is TRBV6-5, the J call TRBJ2-5; 11 bases fit TRBD2. Germline loops: CDR1 MNHEY, CDR2 SVGAGI. Trimming cost V 7 bases and J 2 bases; bases outside gene matches: 6. The CDR3 extends over 15 amino acids. In DNA form, the CDR3 reads TGTGCCAGCACCCAACTAGCGGGAGAGCAAGAGACCCAGTACTTC. Protein: CASTQLAGEQETQYF.

In this sample, this clone turned up once. The chain links TRBV7-2 to TRBJ2-5; D is possibly TRBD1 (6 bases). In germline, CDR1 is SGHTA, CDR2 FQGNSA. Trimming shortened V by 5 bases and J by 3 bases, and 16 bases separated the two germline ends. The CDR3 length is 15 residues. As DNA, the CDR3 is TGTGCCAGCAGCCTGACCATTACAGGGAAAGAGACCCAGTACTTC. The encoded protein is CASSLTITGKETQYF.

This clone has only one observation. V gene TRBV4-1 combines with J gene TRBJ2-7; D remains ambiguous. The CDR3 covers 15 residues. CDR1 is MGHRA, CDR2 YSYEKL, per germline. Trimming cost V 1 base and J 2 bases, with 12 bases left between them. CDR3 DNA: TGCGCCAGCAGCCAAGGAGTGGCTAGAACCTACGAGCAGTACTTC. Translating gives CASSQGVARTYEQYF.

This clone was detected a few times. The chain combines TRBV7-8 with TRBJ1-4; 7 nucleotides line up with TRBD1. Germline loops: CDR1 SGHVS, CDR2 FQNEAQ. The CDR3 is made up of 15 amino acids. After removal of 6 bases from V and 4 bases from J, the junction contained 8 bases not matched to a gene. This chain's CDR3 is CASRRTGAGNEKLFF. CDR3 DNA: TGTGCCAGCAGACGAACAGGGGCCGGTAATGAAAAACTGTTTTTT.

In this sample, this clone turned up a few times. The rearrangement joins TRBV27 to TRBJ2-7; 8 bases match TRBD1. V shed 1 base, J shed 2 bases, and the junction held 7 bases outside the gene matches. The germline gives CDR1 MNHEY, CDR2 SMNVEV (reference sequence). The CDR3 has 16 amino acids. This CDR3 reads CASSLFGDRGPYEQYF. The CDR3 DNA sequence: TGTGCCAGCAGTTTATTTGGCGACAGGGGCCCCTACGAGCAGTACTTC.

The CDR3 coding sequence is TGCAGCGCCGCGAGGCAGGAAAAACTGTTTTTT. It yields the protein CSAARQEKLFF. The chain links TRBV29-1 to TRBJ1-4; no clear D. Germline V gene sequence: CDR1 SQVTM, CDR2 ANQGSEA. With 7 bases removed from V and 8 bases from J, the gap between germline ends came to 11 bases. This CDR3 comprises 11 residues.

CDR3 in amino acids: CATSRGGQASYGYTF. CDR3 nucleotides: TGTGCCACCAGCAGGGGCGGACAGGCCAGCTATGGCTACACCTTC. The chain recombines TRBV15 with TRBJ1-2; 7 nucleotides match TRBD1. The CDR3 is 15 residues long. Losses at the gene ends were 3 bases for V and 4 bases for J; bases not matched to a gene: 8. The germline CDR1 and CDR2 sequences are LNHNV and YYDKDF (reference sequence).

This rearrangement joins TRBV7-2 to TRBJ2-7; D gene ambiguous. Germline assignment: CDR1 SGHTA and CDR2 FQGNSA. With 1 base removed from V and 4 bases from J, the gap between germline ends came to 14 bases. The CDR3 has 15 residues. CDR3 protein: CASSLVAEGGYEQYF. The CDR3 DNA follows: TGTGCCAGCAGCTTAGTGGCGGAAGGTGGGTACGAGCAGTACTTC.